These 9 T cell receptor beta chains originate from one sample sequenced in a study of cytomegalovirus exposure and HLA in healthy donors. Measured with immunoSEQ multiplex PCR; TCRdb has only the in-frame clones, and not every one. The sample consists of some 250,000 clones, less than 95% of them appearing once. Sequenced input: PBMCs. The receptors were gathered from a woman aged 25 to 45 in good health and CMV-seronegative.

V gene TRBV7-9 combines with J gene TRBJ2-5; D is uncertain. This CDR3 has 16 amino acids. Trimming took off 6 bases at V and 1 base at J, with 18 bases between the two ends. Looked up from germline, CDR1 is SEHNR and CDR2 is FQNEAQ (reference sequence). In DNA form, the CDR3 reads TGTGCCAGCAGTTCCCCTTTCAAAGGTATCCAAGAGACCCAGTACTTC. This codes for CASSSPFKGIQETQYF.

The rearrangement joins TRBV9 to TRBJ2-7; no definite D call. This CDR3 is 13 amino acids long. The V end lost 0 bases, the J end lost 2 bases, and 6 bases lay between the germline ends. Germline V lookup: CDR1 SGDLS, CDR2 YYNGEE. DNA of the CDR3: TGTGCCAGCAGCGTAGGTACAACCTACGAGCAGTACTTC. It translates to CASSVGTTYEQYF.

V gene TRBV2 combines with J gene TRBJ1-2, with 7 bases matching TRBD1. The length of the CDR3 is 14 residues. The germline CDR1 and CDR2 sequences are SNHLY and FYNNEI. Trimming at V came to 4 bases and at J to 2 bases, leaving 4 bases not matched to a gene. CDR3 residues: CASSALTGNYGYTF. The CDR3, as DNA: TGTGCCAGCAGTGCCTTGACAGGGAACTATGGCTACACCTTC. The full variable domain, with the rest looked up from reference TRBV2 and TRBJ1-2, is EPEVTQTPSHQVTQMGQEVILRCVPISNHLYFYWYRQILGQKVEFLVSFYNNEISEKSEIFDDQFSVERPDGSNFTLKIRSTKLEDSAMYFCASSALTGNYGYTFGSGTRLTVV.

The J gene is TRBJ2-6, the V gene TRBV5-1; 8 bases map to TRBD1. The CDR3 has 17 residues. Trimming at V came to 6 bases and at J to 0 bases, leaving 8 bases not matched to a gene. From germline, CDR1 is SGHRS and CDR2 YFSETQ. The CDR3 region is CASKNDRGISGANVLTF. The CDR3 coding sequence is TGCGCCAGCAAAAATGACAGGGGAATCTCTGGGGCCAACGTCCTGACTTTC. Using reference TRBV5-1 and TRBJ2-6 for the parts outside the CDR3, the full variable domain is KAGVTQTPRYLIKTRGQQVTLSCSPISGHRSVSWYQQTPGQGLQFLFEYFSETQRNKGNFPGRFSGRQFSNSRSEMNVSTLELGDSALYLCASKNDRGISGANVLTFGAGSRLTVL.

This sequence joins TRBV4-1 and TRBJ2-6; a possible D gene is TRBD1 (5 bases). This CDR3 is built from 18 residues. The germline V gene encodes CDR1 MGHRA and CDR2 YSYEKL. V lost 1 base and J 0 bases, leaving 13 bases between the germline ends. The CDR3 here is CASSQVAGPNSGANVLTF. The CDR3 nucleotides read TGCGCCAGCAGCCAAGTCGCAGGGCCAAACTCTGGGGCCAACGTCCTGACTTTC.

This clone was observed a handful of times. This chain uses TRBV7-8 with TRBJ2-2; 9 positions agree with TRBD2. Germline lookup yields CDR1 SGHVS and CDR2 FQNEAQ. CDR3 size: 15 residues. V dropped 5 bases and J dropped 7; count of bases not matched to a gene: 8. CDR3 bases: TGTGCCAGCAGCCTTCCTAGCGGGATGAACGGGGAGCTGTTTTTT. Amino acids: CASSLPSGMNGELFF.

The DNA for the CDR3 is TGTGCCACTGCATATAGCGGGAGCCCCCCTACGGGTGAGCAGTACTTC. Translated: CATAYSGSPPTGEQYF. This sequence joins TRBV19 and TRBJ2-7, with 9 bases lining up with TRBD2. J gave up 7 bases and V 10 bases, and 20 bases lay outside the gene matches. CDR1 is LNHDA, CDR2 SQIVND, per germline (reference sequence). The CDR3 extends over 16 amino acids.

This sequence joins TRBV4-1 and TRBJ2-1, with D possibly being TRBD2 (5 bases). The ends were cut back, 0 bases at V and 8 bases at J, with 14 bases in the middle. The CDR3 consists of 15 residues. From germline, CDR1 is MGHRA and CDR2 YSYEKL. The CDR3 bases are TGCGCCAGCAGCCAAGAGCGCGGCTCGGAGGATGAGCAGTTCTTC. As protein: CASSQERGSEDEQFF.

This chain uses TRBV9 with TRBJ2-2; D unresolved. The germline V and J ends were trimmed by 0 bases and 3 bases, with 6 bases remaining between them. CDR1 is SGDLS and CDR2 is YYNGEE in the germline V gene. The CDR3 covers 14 residues. The CDR3 DNA reads TGTGCCAGCAGCGTAGTTTTGGACACCGGGGAGCTGTTTTTT. Its translation: CASSVVLDTGELFF.